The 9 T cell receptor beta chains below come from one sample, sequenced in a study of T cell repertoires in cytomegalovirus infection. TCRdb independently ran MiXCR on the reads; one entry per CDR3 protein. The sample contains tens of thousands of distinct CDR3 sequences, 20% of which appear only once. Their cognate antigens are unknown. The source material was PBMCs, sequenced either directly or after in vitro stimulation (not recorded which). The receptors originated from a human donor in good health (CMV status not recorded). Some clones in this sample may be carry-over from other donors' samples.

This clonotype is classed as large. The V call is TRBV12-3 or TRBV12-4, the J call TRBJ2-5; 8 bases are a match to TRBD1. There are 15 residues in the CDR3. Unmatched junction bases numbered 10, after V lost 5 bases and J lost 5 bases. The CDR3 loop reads CASSPDRERGETQYF. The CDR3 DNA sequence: TGTGCCAGCAGTCCGGACAGGGAGAGGGGCGAGACCCAGTACTTC.

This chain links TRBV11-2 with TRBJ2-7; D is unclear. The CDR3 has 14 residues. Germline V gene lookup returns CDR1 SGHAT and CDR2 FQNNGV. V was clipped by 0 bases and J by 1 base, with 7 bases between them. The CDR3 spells CASSLDWASYEQYF. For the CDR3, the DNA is TGTGCCAGCAGCTTAGATTGGGCTTCCTACGAGCAGTACTTC.

The CDR3, as DNA: TGTGCCAGCAGTTTACGGGCAGGGGAAGCTTTCTTT. As protein: CASSLRAGEAFF. The rearrangement joins TRBV28 to TRBJ1-1; TRBD1 is a possible D gene (5 bases). The germline V gene encodes CDR1 MDHEN and CDR2 SYDVKM. The CDR3 length is 12 residues. V was clipped by 2 bases and J by 8 bases, with 9 bases between them.

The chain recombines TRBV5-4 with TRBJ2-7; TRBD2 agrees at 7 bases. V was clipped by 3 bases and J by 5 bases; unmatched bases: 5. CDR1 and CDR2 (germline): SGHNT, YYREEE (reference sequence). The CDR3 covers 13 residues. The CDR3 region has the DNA TGTGCCAGCAGCTCGGGGACTATAAACGAGCAGTACTTC. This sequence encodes CASSSGTINEQYF. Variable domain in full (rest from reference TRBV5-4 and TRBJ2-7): ETGVTQSPTHLIKTRGQQVTLRCSSQSGHNTVSWYQQALGQGPQFIFQYYREEENGRGNFPPRFSGLQFPNYSSELNVNALELDDSALYLCASSSGTINEQYFGPGTRLTVT.

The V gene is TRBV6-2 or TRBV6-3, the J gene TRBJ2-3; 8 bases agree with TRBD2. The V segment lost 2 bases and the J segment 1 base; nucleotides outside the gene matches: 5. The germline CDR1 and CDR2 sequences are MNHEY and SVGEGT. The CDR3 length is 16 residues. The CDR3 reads CASSYGEAGGTDTQYF. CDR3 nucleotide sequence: TGTGCCAGCAGTTACGGGGAAGCGGGAGGCACAGATACGCAGTATTTT.

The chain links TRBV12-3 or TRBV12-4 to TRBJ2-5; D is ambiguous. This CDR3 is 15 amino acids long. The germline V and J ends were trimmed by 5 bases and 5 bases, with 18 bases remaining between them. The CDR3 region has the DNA TGTGCCAGCAGTATATACCTCGGGTATGGCGAGACCCAGTACTTC. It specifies CASSIYLGYGETQYF.

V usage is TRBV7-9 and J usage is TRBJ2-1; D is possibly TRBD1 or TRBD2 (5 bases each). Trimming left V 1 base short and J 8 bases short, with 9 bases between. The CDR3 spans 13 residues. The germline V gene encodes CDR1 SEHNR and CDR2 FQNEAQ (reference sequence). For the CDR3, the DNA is TGTGCCAGCAGCTTAGTCGAGGGGCATGAGCAGTTCTTC. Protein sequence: CASSLVEGHEQFF. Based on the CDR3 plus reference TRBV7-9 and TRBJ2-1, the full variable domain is DTGVSQNPRHKITKRGQNVTFRCDPISEHNRLYWYRQTLGQGPEFLTYFQNEAQLEKSRLLSDRFSAERPKGSFSTLEIQRTEQGDSAMYLCASSLVEGHEQFFGPGTRLTVL.

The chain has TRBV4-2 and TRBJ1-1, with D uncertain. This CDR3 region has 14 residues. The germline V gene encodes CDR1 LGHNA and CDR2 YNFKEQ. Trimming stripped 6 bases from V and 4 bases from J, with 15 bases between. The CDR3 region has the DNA TGTGCCAGCAGTCCCACGACTGCAGGCACTGAAGCTTTCTTT. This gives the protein CASSPTTAGTEAFF.

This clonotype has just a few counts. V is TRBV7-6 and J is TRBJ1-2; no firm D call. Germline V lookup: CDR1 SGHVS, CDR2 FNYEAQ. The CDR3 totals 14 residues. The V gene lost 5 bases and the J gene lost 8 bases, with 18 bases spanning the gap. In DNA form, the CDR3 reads TGTGCCAGCAGCCCCACCCCCGGCAGCGGGGGCTACACCTTC. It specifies CASSPTPGSGGYTF.